The present TCR beta chain was sequenced within a study of CD8 T cells in ankylosing spondylitis. A single record per CDR3 protein comes from TCRdb applying MiXCR to the 5' RACE reads. The sample yields about 39,000 distinct CDR3 sequences, about 9.4% seen once. CDR1 is SGHVS, CDR2 FQNEAQ, per germline. Trimming cost V 4 bases and J 0 bases; bases outside gene matches: 3. The CDR3 is made up of 15 amino acids. This clonotype was counted at least ten times. Its antigen is as yet unknown. Study results and limitations: Certain motif variants had earlier been reported in reactive arthritis synovial fluid and blood. The authors reported significant enrichment of disease-linked clones in matched ankylosing spondylitis synovial fluid.

Sample: blood, either unsorted or a sorted T cell fraction (not recorded which). This TCR came from a male donor with ankylosing spondylitis or in good health (not recorded which). The chain links TRBV7-8 to TRBJ2-1; TRBD1 matches at 7 bases. CDR3 in DNA: TGTGCCAGCAGCTCGCGACAGGGCTCCTACAATGAGCAGTTCTTC. This gives the protein CASSSRQGSYNEQFF.